Listed here are 3 T cell receptor beta chains from one sample, sequenced in a study of CD8 T cells in ankylosing spondylitis. Via MiXCR, TCRdb re-called the 5' RACE reads, giving one row per CDR3 protein. The table includes some 350,000 distinct CDR3 sequences, roughly 14% detected once. What was sequenced was blood, either unsorted or a sorted T cell fraction (not recorded which). These receptors were obtained from a male donor with ankylosing spondylitis or in good health (not recorded which).

V is TRBV5-1 and J is TRBJ2-3, with 10 nucleotides matching TRBD2. CDR1 and CDR2 (germline): SGHRS, YFSETQ. The CDR3 has 17 amino acids. After removal of 0 bases from V and 0 bases from J, the junction contained 4 bases not matched to a gene. The CDR3 DNA sequence: TGCGCCAGCAGCTTGGGGGCTAGCGGGGGAAGCACAGATACGCAGTATTTT. Amino acid sequence: CASSLGASGGSTDTQYF.

This chain joins TRBV29-1 and TRBJ1-1; TRBD1 is a possible D gene (5 bases). Germline loops: CDR1 SQVTM, CDR2 ANQGSEA. The CDR3 spans 10 residues. The ends were cut back, 4 bases at V and 8 bases at J, with 8 bases in the middle. The CDR3 reads CSVGWDEAFF. CDR3 in DNA: TGCAGCGTTGGATGGGACGAAGCTTTCTTT. Full variable domain (missing parts from reference TRBV29-1 and TRBJ1-1): SAVISQKPSRDICQRGTSLTIQCQVDSQVTMMFWYRQQPGQSLTLIATANQGSEATYESGFVIDKFPISRPNLTFSTLTVSNMSPEDSSIYLCSVGWDEAFFGQGTRLTVV.

The table lists this clonotype with a few counts. The genes are TRBV4-1 and TRBJ1-1; D might be TRBD1 (5 bases). Germline lookup yields CDR1 MGHRA and CDR2 YSYEKL. V lost 4 bases to trimming and J lost 5 bases, with 17 bases between them. This CDR3 spans 15 amino acids. The CDR3 spells CASSRGTAVGTEAFF. The CDR3 DNA sequence: TGCGCCAGCAGCCGCGGGACGGCCGTCGGGACTGAAGCTTTCTTT.